Following are 28 T cell receptor beta chains from one sample sequenced in a study of graft-versus-host responses after intestinal transplantation. Only in-frame clones appear in the TCRdb table, and some are missing; sequencing was by immunoSEQ multiplex PCR. The sample has over 40,000 clones; roughly 91% are singletons. The specimen was PBMCs, collected 750 to 850 days after a first intestinal transplant, on the day of a second. The receptors were gathered from a human patient who received an intestinal transplant, so some T cells may come from the graft donor.

The chain joins TRBV27 to TRBJ2-3, with 7 bases lining up with TRBD1. CDR1 is MNHEY and CDR2 is SMNVEV in the germline V gene (reference sequence). J was trimmed by 3 bases and V by 5 bases; bases with no gene match: 5. The CDR3 runs 14 residues. Here the CDR3 DNA reads TGTGCCAGCAGTCCGGTGGGACAGACAGATACGCAGTATTTT. Residues: CASSPVGQTDTQYF.

Here the CDR3 reads CASTSTSGRLNEQFF. The CDR3 region has the DNA TGTGCCAGTACCTCGACTAGCGGGAGACTCAATGAGCAGTTCTTC. The V gene is TRBV19, the J gene TRBJ2-1, with 12 bases matching TRBD2. CDR1 LNHDA and CDR2 SQIVND come from the germline V gene (reference sequence). The junction had 7 bases not matched to a gene; V was cut back by 7 bases and J by 6 bases. The CDR3 consists of 15 residues.

The J gene is TRBJ2-7, the V gene TRBV9; 9 positions agree with TRBD1. CDR1 and CDR2 from the germline V gene are SGDLS and YYNGEE. This CDR3 region has 14 residues. V was pared by 2 bases and J by 5 bases, with 5 bases of the junction left unmatched. CDR3 nucleotide sequence: TGTGCCAGCAGCGTGGGGACAGGGCCCCACGAGCAGTACTTC. As protein: CASSVGTGPHEQYF.

V is TRBV19 and J is TRBJ1-1, with D possibly being TRBD1 (5 bases). Germline CDR1 is LNHDA and CDR2 is SQIVND (reference sequence). V lost 1 base and J 4 bases, leaving 10 bases between the germline ends. The CDR3 covers 14 residues. CDR3 region: CASSIGGGSTEAFF. CDR3 coding DNA: TGTGCCAGTAGTATAGGTGGGGGGAGCACTGAAGCTTTCTTT.

CDR3: CASSLEGKRPEETQYF. Here the CDR3 DNA reads TGCGCCAGCAGCTTGGAGGGTAAGAGACCCGAAGAGACCCAGTACTTC. The chain links TRBV5-1 to TRBJ2-5; no definite D call. The V and J ends lost 0 bases and 3 bases respectively, with 15 bases between them. The germline gives CDR1 SGHRS, CDR2 YFSETQ. CDR3 length equals 16 residues.

The DNA of the CDR3 is TGTGCCAGCTCACGACGGACCGGGGCTCAAGAGACCCAGTACTTC. Its translation: CASSRRTGAQETQYF. This chain connects TRBV18 to TRBJ2-5; D may match TRBD1 or TRBD2 (5 bases each). The CDR3 spans 15 residues. Trimming cost V 4 bases and J 2 bases, with 14 bases left between them. Germline CDR1 KGHSH, CDR2 LQKENI.

The gene calls are TRBV2 and TRBJ2-7, with 7 nucleotides matching TRBD1. CDR1 and CDR2 (germline): SNHLY, FYNNEI. V dropped 8 bases and J dropped 2; count of bases not matched to a gene: 15. The CDR3 sequence is 16 residues long. The CDR3 loop is CASGFSRDSGTYEQYF. CDR3 nucleotide sequence: TGTGCCAGCGGCTTCTCTCGGGACAGCGGTACCTACGAGCAGTACTTC.

This chain links TRBV2 with TRBJ2-2; TRBD2 matches 13 bases. Germline CDR1 and CDR2: SNHLY and FYNNEI. V dropped 5 bases and J dropped 6; count of bases not matched to a gene: 3. The CDR3 consists of 15 residues. The CDR3 DNA sequence: TGTGCCAGCAGTCTACTAGCGGGAGGGGCCGGGGAGCTGTTTTTT. It translates to CASSLLAGGAGELFF.

The V gene is TRBV18, the J gene TRBJ1-1; no clear D gene. Germline assignment: CDR1 KGHSH and CDR2 LQKENI. This CDR3 comprises 14 residues. Trimming cost V 3 bases and J 1 base, with 9 bases left between them. This CDR3 is CASSPEFRNTEAFF. Here the CDR3 DNA reads TGTGCCAGCTCACCGGAGTTCAGGAACACTGAAGCTTTCTTT.

The chain recombines TRBV10-3 with TRBJ1-2; D may be TRBD1 (5 bases). This CDR3 is 15 amino acids long. Germline assignment: CDR1 ENHRY and CDR2 SYGVKD. V lost 7 bases to trimming and J lost 6 bases, with 21 bases between them. In nucleotides, the CDR3 is TGTGCCATCAAATTTGGGGACCGCCTTCTTAATGGCTACACCTTC. Amino acid sequence: CAIKFGDRLLNGYTF.

V usage is TRBV30 and J usage is TRBJ2-3; D is ambiguous. The length of the CDR3 is 13 residues. CDR1 and CDR2 (germline): GTSNPN, SVGIG (reference sequence). Trimming left V 2 bases short and J 2 bases short, with 8 bases between. CDR3 region: CAWSKGHTDTQYF. CDR3 sequence (DNA): TGTGCCTGGAGTAAGGGCCACACAGATACGCAGTATTTT.

The V gene is TRBV6-6, the J gene TRBJ1-1, with D unresolved. Germline loops: CDR1 MNHNY, CDR2 SVGAGI (reference sequence). Between the trimmed V and J ends, which lost 5 bases and 2 bases, there was a span of 18 bases. The CDR3 covers 16 residues. The CDR3 DNA reads as TGTGCCAGCAGTCCACCTCCGCAGGTTGTCAACACTGAAGCTTTCTTT. Translation: CASSPPPQVVNTEAFF.

The J gene is TRBJ2-5, the V gene TRBV19; D call uncertain. The last part of the DNA fits TRBJ2-7 better; the J call may be wrong. The germline gives CDR1 LNHDA, CDR2 SQIVND (reference sequence). The CDR3 extends over 13 amino acids. The CDR3 sequence is CASSVFIAYEQYF. CDR3 nucleotides: TGTGCCAGTAGTGTCTTTATAGCCTACGAGCAGTACTTC.

The chain carries TRBV7-3 and TRBJ2-6; D not resolved. The V gene's germline CDR1 is SGHTA and CDR2 FQGTGA. This CDR3 has 13 amino acids. V gave up 8 bases and J gave up 0 bases, with 5 bases separating them. CDR3 residues: CASGTSGANVLTF. In DNA form, the CDR3 reads TGTGCCAGCGGAACCTCTGGGGCCAACGTCCTGACTTTC.

As to this clone: Different DNA sequences within this sample yield the same CDR3. The chain carries TRBV19 and TRBJ2-1; D might be TRBD2 (6 bases). Germline V gives CDR1 LNHDA, CDR2 SQIVND (reference sequence). V lost 3 bases, J lost 1 base, and 7 bases lay in between. There are 14 residues in the CDR3. The CDR3 here is CASSMGGSYNEQFF. The CDR3 bases are TGTGCCAGTAGTATGGGAGGATCCTACAATGAGCAGTTCTTC. Looking up the rest from reference TRBV19 and TRBJ2-1 gives the full variable domain: DGGITQSPKYLFRKEGQNVTLSCEQNLNHDAMYWYRQDPGQGLRLIYYSQIVNDFQKGDIAEGYSVSREKKESFPLTVTSAQKNPTAFYLCASSMGGSYNEQFFGPGTRLTVL.

The chain carries TRBV6-5 and TRBJ1-4; TRBD1 is a possible D gene (6 bases). Germline assignment: CDR1 MNHEY and CDR2 SVGAGI. The CDR3 is 16 residues long. The ends were cut back, 0 bases at V and 5 bases at J, with 13 bases in the middle. Written as DNA, the CDR3 is TGTGCCAGCAGTTACTCTTTGTGGCAGGGGAATGAAAAACTGTTTTTT. It specifies CASSYSLWQGNEKLFF.

The chain links TRBV30 to TRBJ2-1, with 7 bases identical to TRBD2. Germline V CDR1 and CDR2: GTSNPN, SVGIG (reference sequence). CDR3 length: 15 residues. J gave up 6 bases and V 0 bases, and 8 bases lay outside the gene matches. CDR3 bases: TGTGCCTGGAGTGTCGTTGGGCGGGAGATCAATGAGCAGTTCTTC. Translation gives CAWSVVGREINEQFF.

The gene calls are TRBV15 and TRBJ2-6; a weak D match, TRBD1 (6 bases). Trimming left V 8 bases short and J 0 bases short, with 8 bases between. CDR1 is LNHNV, CDR2 YYDKDF, per germline (reference sequence). CDR3 length: 14 amino acids. CDR3 nucleotides: TGTGCCACCGGACAGATCTCTGGGGCCAACGTCCTGACTTTC. Translation gives CATGQISGANVLTF.

CDR3 DNA: TGTGCCAGCAGCTTAGTAGAGACCGGGGAGCTGTTTTTT. Its protein is CASSLVETGELFF. The rearrangement joins TRBV7-9 to TRBJ2-2; D is unclear. The V gene lost 1 base and the J gene lost 5 bases, with 5 bases spanning the gap. Germline CDR1 reads SEHNR; CDR2 reads FQNEAQ (reference sequence). CDR3 length: 13 residues. Together with reference TRBV7-9 and TRBJ2-2, the CDR3 gives the full variable domain: DTGVSQNPRHKITKRGQNVTFRCDPISEHNRLYWYRQTLGQGPEFLTYFQNEAQLEKSRLLSDRFSAERPKGSFSTLEIQRTEQGDSAMYLCASSLVETGELFFGEGSRLTVL.

The chain combines TRBV11-2 with TRBJ2-7; 10 bases fit TRBD2. Germline V gene data show CDR1 as SGHAT and CDR2 as FQNNGV. V lost 5 bases and J lost 3; bases outside the gene matches: 7. The CDR3 loop spans 15 amino acids. As DNA, the CDR3 is TGTGCCAGCAGCCAGCATCTAGCGGGAGTCTACGAGCAGTACTTC. It yields the protein CASSQHLAGVYEQYF.

V and J are TRBV7-6 and TRBJ2-7; 10 nucleotides line up with TRBD1. The germline gives CDR1 SGHVS, CDR2 FNYEAQ. There are 16 residues in the CDR3. V trimming: 4 bases; J trimming: 3 bases; junction bases outside the gene matches: 9. CDR3 residues: CASSSFRTGGIYEQYF. For the CDR3, the DNA is TGTGCCAGCAGCTCCTTTCGGACAGGGGGAATCTACGAGCAGTACTTC.

This chain uses TRBV14 with TRBJ1-3; D is unclear. This CDR3 has 14 residues. Germline CDR1 and CDR2: SGHDN and FVKESK. V lost 4 bases, J lost 4 bases, and 11 bases lay in between. The DNA for the CDR3 is TGTGCCAGCAGCCCACCTGCTGACGGAAACACCATATATTTT. Residues: CASSPPADGNTIYF. Using reference TRBV14 and TRBJ1-3 for the parts outside the CDR3, the full variable domain is EAGVTQFPSHSVIEKGQTVTLRCDPISGHDNLYWYRRVMGKEIKFLLHFVKESKQDESGMPNNRFLAERTGGTYSTLKVQPAELEDSGVYFCASSPPADGNTIYFGEGSWLTVV.

This clone appeared once. CDR3 in DNA: TGTGCCAGCAGTGGGCAGGGAAGGCAGTTCTTC. It is translated as CASSGQGRQFF. This chain uses TRBV25-1 with TRBJ2-1, with D possibly TRBD1 on 5 matching bases. CDR1 and CDR2 (germline): MGHDK, SYGVNS. V was shortened by 4 bases and J by 12 bases, with 10 bases between the two germline ends. CDR3 length: 11 amino acids.

The chain has TRBV16 and TRBJ1-2, with D perhaps TRBD1 (6 bases). The CDR3 length is 14 residues. Germline V CDR1 and CDR2: KGHSY, FQNENV. V gave up 0 bases and J gave up 2 bases, with 7 bases separating them. CDR3 sequence: CASSQSGANYGYTF. For the CDR3, the DNA is TGTGCCAGCAGCCAATCGGGGGCCAACTATGGCTACACCTTC.

CDR3 coding DNA: TGTGCCAGCAGCCAAGGCCCAGGGGGCTCGGGTGGCTACACCTTC. It translates to CASSQGPGGSGGYTF. This chain joins TRBV4-2 and TRBJ1-2, with TRBD1 identical over 8 bases. The length of the CDR3 is 15 residues. Per the germline V gene, CDR1 is LGHNA and CDR2 is YNFKEQ. V was clipped by 1 base and J by 7 bases; unmatched bases: 8.

The chain couples TRBV28 to TRBJ2-7, with TRBD2 matching over 9 bases. The CDR3 has 13 amino acids. V was pared by 6 bases and J by 6 bases, with 6 bases of the junction left unmatched. CDR1 MDHEN and CDR2 SYDVKM come from the germline V gene. CDR3 in DNA: TGTGCCAGCAGCCCTCTAGCGGGAAGCGAGCAGTACTTC. Translating gives CASSPLAGSEQYF.

V and J are TRBV5-1 and TRBJ2-5; no clear D gene. The CDR3 loop spans 13 amino acids. Trimming shortened V by 2 bases and J by 0 bases, and 5 bases separated the two germline ends. Germline-derived CDR1 and CDR2 are SGHRS and YFSETQ. The DNA for the CDR3 is TGCGCCAGCAGCTTTCAGGACCAAGAGACCCAGTACTTC. As protein: CASSFQDQETQYF.

The chain couples TRBV7-2 to TRBJ2-2; D is ambiguous. This CDR3 comprises 16 residues. The germline CDR1 and CDR2 sequences are SGHTA and FQGNSA. The germline V and J ends were trimmed by 3 bases and 6 bases, with 17 bases remaining between them. CDR3 amino acids: CASSFRRLSNAGELFF. The CDR3 nucleotides are TGTGCCAGCAGCTTTCGGCGTCTTAGTAATGCCGGGGAGCTGTTTTTT. Based on the CDR3 plus reference TRBV7-2 and TRBJ2-2, the full variable domain is GAGVSQSPSNKVTEKGKDVELRCDPISGHTALYWYRQSLGQGLEFLIYFQGNSAPDKSGLPSDRFSAERTGGSVSTLTIQRTQQEDSAVYLCASSFRRLSNAGELFFGEGSRLTVL.